This paragraph covers one TCR beta chain sequence. The data originate from a study of blood T cell repertoires in COVID-19. Study-level information: The origin of the acute and convalescent COVID-19 samples was the United States, Italy and Spain. Sample material is recorded as cDNA or gDNA derived from T cells, B-cell-depleted T cells, or PBMCs.

Original processing notes: Reference gene primer amplification gave estimated nucleated cell counts. The table came from immunoSEQ multiplex PCR; TCRdb's copy has only in-frame clones and leaves some out. V, J and clone size were drawn from that table, and D and trimming were deduced from the DNA. The sample contains about 180,000 clones, 80% to 85% of which appear only once. Patients of the Seattle cohort, enrolled during active infection, were followed longitudinally. V shed 6 bases and J shed 2 bases, with 13 bases lying between them. This CDR3 contains 13 residues. Germline CDR1 is SQVTM and CDR2 is ANQGSEA.

This clonotype was obtained from a woman of 80 years or more with COVID-19, enrolled during active disease. The sample was peripheral blood. The rearrangement uses TRBV29-1 and TRBJ1-2; D is perhaps TRBD1 (6 bases). In DNA, the CDR3 is TGCAGCGTGGCGACAGGAGGAAACTATGGCTACACCTTC. As protein: CSVATGGNYGYTF.